The 26 T cell receptor beta chains listed next were all sequenced from one sample in a study of blood T cells in healthy people across ages. For the second PCR, which ran for about 6 to 11 cycles, a sample-barcoded 5' primer and a J-beta primer mix were used. TCRdb reprocessed the 5' RACE reads via MiXCR and lists one record per CDR3 protein. The sample has nearly 800,000 distinct CDR3 sequences, 20% to 30% seen once; the top ten hold roughly 3.5%. This same sample was also taken into another study, of T cells of mothers and their children.

Input material: blood. These receptors were taken from a boy under 18 in good health.

This chain connects TRBV28 to TRBJ2-7; 13 positions match TRBD2. V was clipped by 6 bases and J by 2 bases; unmatched bases: 4. The CDR3 is made up of 15 amino acids. Per germline, CDR1 MDHEN and CDR2 SYDVKM. The CDR3 DNA reads TGTGCCAGCAGCATCGGACTAGCGGGGGCCTACGAGCAGTACTTC. As protein: CASSIGLAGAYEQYF.

V gene TRBV28 combines with J gene TRBJ1-1; the D is unclear. CDR1 is MDHEN, CDR2 SYDVKM, per germline. The CDR3 is 14 amino acids. V was clipped by 2 bases and J by 1 base, with 8 bases between them. The DNA of the CDR3 is TGTGCCAGCAGTTTAATGGACCCGAACACTGAAGCTTTCTTT. Its protein is CASSLMDPNTEAFF.

V gene TRBV29-1 combines with J gene TRBJ2-7; 12 bases are shared with TRBD1. Germline V gives CDR1 SQVTM, CDR2 ANQGSEA. The CDR3 is 14 residues long. V lost 6 bases to trimming and J lost 5 bases; unmatched junction nucleotides: 8. CDR3 protein: CSVRGQGAGHEQYF. In DNA, the CDR3 is TGCAGCGTGCGGGGACAGGGGGCGGGCCACGAGCAGTACTTC.

The chain links TRBV7-9 to TRBJ2-7; D may correspond to TRBD1 or TRBD2 (6 bases each). Germline V lookup: CDR1 SEHNR, CDR2 FQNEAQ (reference sequence). The germline V and J ends were trimmed by 0 bases and 1 base, with 10 bases remaining between them. The CDR3 spans 15 residues. This chain's CDR3 is CASSLAGGTSYEQYF. The CDR3 coding sequence is TGTGCCAGCAGCTTAGCCGGGGGCACATCCTACGAGCAGTACTTC.

This clonotype was counted ten times or more. V gene TRBV18 combines with J gene TRBJ2-1; 7 nucleotides line up with TRBD1. J gave up 4 bases and V 0 bases, and 6 bases lay outside the gene matches. From germline, CDR1 is KGHSH and CDR2 LQKENI. This CDR3 is 16 amino acids long. In DNA form, the CDR3 reads TGTGCCAGCTCACCACCGAACGGACAGGAATACAATGAGCAGTTCTTC. Translated, it gives CASSPPNGQEYNEQFF.

This clonotype was seen only a few times. V usage is TRBV28 and J usage is TRBJ2-3; TRBD2 matches at 11 bases. The CDR3 extends over 19 amino acids. The germline gives CDR1 MDHEN, CDR2 SYDVKM. V lost 3 bases, J lost 6 bases, and 17 bases stayed unmatched. In DNA, the CDR3 is TGTGCCAGCAGTTTTTATCCCATAGCGGGAGGGCCGTTAGTTGATACGCAGTATTTT. Protein: CASSFYPIAGGPLVDTQYF.

This clonotype was found a few times. The genes are TRBV12-3 or TRBV12-4 and TRBJ1-1; D unclear. The CDR3 contains 16 residues. V dropped 1 base and J dropped 6 bases, with 18 bases sitting between them. CDR3 bases: TGTGCCAGCAGTTTAGAGGGTCCGGGTCCGATGGCTGAAGCTTTCTTT. Residues: CASSLEGPGPMAEAFF.

This clonotype showed up just a few times. The J gene is TRBJ2-6, the V gene TRBV4-1, with 7 bases fitting TRBD1. The V segment lost 4 bases and the J segment 1 base; nucleotides outside the gene matches: 4. Germline loops: CDR1 MGHRA, CDR2 YSYEKL. This CDR3 spans 16 amino acids. For the CDR3, the DNA is TGCGCCAGCAGCCGCATGACAGGGTCTGGGGCCAACGTCCTGACTTTC. Translation gives CASSRMTGSGANVLTF.

The chain joins TRBV7-3 to TRBJ2-2; D unclear. This CDR3 spans 15 amino acids. Germline values: CDR1 SGHTA, CDR2 FQGTGA. V was cut by 4 bases and J by 6 bases, with 15 bases left in between. CDR3 sequence reads: CASSSSLGRAGELFF. The CDR3 DNA follows: TGTGCCAGCAGCTCCTCCCTAGGGCGCGCCGGGGAGCTGTTTTTT.

A few counts support this clonotype. The V call is TRBV6-2 or TRBV6-3, the J call TRBJ1-4, with a tentative D call TRBD1 (6 bases). Germline-derived CDR1 and CDR2 are MNHEY and SVGEGT. This CDR3 has 13 residues. V lost 6 bases and J 7 bases, leaving 12 bases between the germline ends. The CDR3 DNA reads TGTGCCAGCAGACACAGGGCGGGTGAAAAACTGTTTTTT. Its protein is CASRHRAGEKLFF.

This chain joins TRBV13 and TRBJ2-1; D might be TRBD2 (5 bases). Trimming took off 5 bases at V and 0 bases at J, with 17 bases between the two ends. Germline V CDR1 and CDR2: PRHDT, FYEKMQ (reference sequence). This CDR3 contains 17 residues. In DNA form, the CDR3 reads TGTGCCAGCAGCCTTCTCGGGGTTGAAAGCTCCTACAATGAGCAGTTCTTC. Residues: CASSLLGVESSYNEQFF.

This clonotype occurred a few times. This sequence joins TRBV7-2 and TRBJ2-2, with D perhaps matching TRBD1 or TRBD2 (5 bases each). Germline CDR1 reads SGHTA; CDR2 reads FQGNSA. Trimming stripped 0 bases from V and 1 base from J, with 12 bases between. The CDR3 spans 17 residues. CDR3 in DNA: TGTGCCAGCAGCTTAGCTTTTGAGGGGATGAACACCGGGGAGCTGTTTTTT. Translated: CASSLAFEGMNTGELFF.

The V call is TRBV28, the J call TRBJ2-5; the D call may be TRBD1 or TRBD2 (5 bases each). CDR1 MDHEN and CDR2 SYDVKM come from the germline V gene. The CDR3 sequence is 15 residues long. Trimming removed 5 bases from V and 2 bases from J, with 15 bases in between. CDR3 sequence reads: CASSRTGTTQETQYF. CDR3 in DNA: TGTGCCAGCAGTCGGACCGGGACCACACAAGAGACCCAGTACTTC.

The chain uses TRBV20-1 and TRBJ2-1, with D possibly being TRBD2 (6 bases). CDR3 length: 14 amino acids. The germline CDR1 and CDR2 sequences are DFQATT and SNEGSKA (reference sequence). The germline V and J ends were trimmed by 5 bases and 3 bases, with 14 bases remaining between them. This chain's CDR3 is CSAGRESYYNEQFF. The CDR3 nucleotides are TGCAGTGCTGGACGGGAGAGTTACTACAATGAGCAGTTCTTC.

This clonotype was seen ten or more times. V usage is TRBV29-1 and J usage is TRBJ2-4, with a possible D match to TRBD2 (6 bases). Trimming cost V 3 bases and J 2 bases, with 11 bases left between them. Looked up from germline, CDR1 is SQVTM and CDR2 is ANQGSEA. The CDR3 contains 14 residues. CDR3 DNA: TGCAGCGTTGATTCCGCGGGGTCCAAAAACATTCAGTACTTC. Its translation is CSVDSAGSKNIQYF.

This clonotype was counted between two and nine times. The chain couples TRBV29-1 to TRBJ2-5, with 10 bases that match TRBD1. This CDR3 region has 14 residues. The germline V gene encodes CDR1 SQVTM and CDR2 ANQGSEA. After removal of 6 bases from V and 11 bases from J, the junction contained 15 bases not matched to a gene. The CDR3 DNA sequence: TGCAGCGTGGAAAGGGACAGGGGCCAACGGGAGCAGTACTTC. This gives the protein CSVERDRGQREQYF.

As DNA, the CDR3 is TGTGCCAGCAGATCAAGGGACAGCCACAATGAGCAGTTCTTC. It codes for CASRSRDSHNEQFF. V usage is TRBV7-9 and J usage is TRBJ2-1, with 7 bases fitting TRBD1. Germline V gene sequence: CDR1 SEHNR, CDR2 FQNEAQ (reference sequence). The V and J ends lost 6 bases and 5 bases, in that order; junction bases with no gene match: 7. CDR3 size: 14 residues.

The chain carries TRBV12-3 or TRBV12-4 and TRBJ1-3, with a tentative D call TRBD1 (5 bases). CDR3 length: 16 residues. Trimming stripped 6 bases from V and 0 bases from J, with 15 bases between. CDR3 DNA: TGTGCCAGCAGCGTCGGCCAGGGCAGCTCTGGAAACACCATATATTTT. Translation gives CASSVGQGSSGNTIYF.

There are a few counts of this clonotype. The chain employs TRBV4-3 and TRBJ2-1, with 8 bases lining up with TRBD1. V lost 3 bases and J lost 2; bases outside the gene matches: 0. CDR1 is LGHNA and CDR2 is YSLEER in the germline V gene. The CDR3 runs to 14 residues. The CDR3 reads CASSQTGAYNEQFF. The CDR3 DNA follows: TGCGCCAGCAGCCAGACAGGGGCCTACAATGAGCAGTTCTTC.

This sequence joins TRBV6-1 and TRBJ2-3, with TRBD2 identical over 12 bases. Germline loops: CDR1 MNHNS, CDR2 SASEGT. The CDR3 loop spans 17 amino acids. J lost 3 bases, V lost 6 bases, and 10 bases had no gene match. This CDR3 is CASSLRGLAGGTDTQYF. DNA of the CDR3: TGTGCCAGCAGCCTCAGGGGACTAGCGGGTGGTACAGATACGCAGTATTTT.

This clonotype was observed a few times. V is TRBV4-3 and J is TRBJ1-1; D perhaps matches TRBD1 (5 bases). The V gene's germline CDR1 is LGHNA and CDR2 YSLEER. V lost 2 bases and J 1 base, leaving 14 bases between the germline ends. CDR3 size: 16 residues. CDR3 in amino acids: CASSQQPGPGNTEAFF. CDR3 bases: TGCGCCAGCAGCCAACAACCGGGACCTGGGAACACTGAAGCTTTCTTT.

Remarks on this clonotype: Mismatch with germline at one junction end may stem from a read error. The genes are TRBV28 and TRBJ1-4; 9 bases line up with TRBD1. The CDR3 consists of 17 residues. Germline values: CDR1 MDHEN, CDR2 SYDVKM. CDR3 nucleotides: TGTGCCAGCAGCCCAGCCTACAGGGGGCCCTCTAATGAAAAACTGGTTTTT. It translates to CASSPAYRGPSNEKLVF.

This clonotype was detected a few times. V gene TRBV5-4 combines with J gene TRBJ2-5; 7 nucleotides agree with TRBD2. J lost 2 bases, V lost 4 bases, and 17 bases had no gene match. CDR1 and CDR2 from the germline V gene are SGHNT and YYREEE (reference sequence). CDR3 length: 18 residues. The CDR3 spells CASSPGFLKRGPQETQYF. Here the CDR3 DNA reads TGTGCCAGCAGCCCGGGTTTTCTCAAGCGGGGCCCGCAAGAGACCCAGTACTTC.

The rearrangement joins TRBV4-3 to TRBJ1-2; D unclear. Germline values: CDR1 LGHNA, CDR2 YSLEER. V lost 2 bases, J lost 2 bases, and 12 bases lay in between. This CDR3 has 15 residues. The CDR3 protein is CASSQTGSSNYGYTF. DNA of the CDR3: TGCGCCAGCAGCCAAACCGGGAGCAGCAACTATGGCTACACCTTC.

This rearrangement joins TRBV7-2 to TRBJ2-7; D ambiguous. V lost 5 bases, J lost 6 bases, and 8 bases lay in between. Germline CDR1 SGHTA, CDR2 FQGNSA. CDR3 length: 11 amino acids. This CDR3 is CASSQLGEQYF. The CDR3 nucleotides read TGTGCCAGCAGCCAGTTGGGCGAGCAGTACTTC.

The table lists this clonotype with a few counts. The rearrangement uses TRBV10-3 and TRBJ1-1, with TRBD1 matching over 8 bases. J lost 4 bases, V lost 9 bases, and 7 bases had no gene match. Looked up from germline, CDR1 is ENHRY and CDR2 is SYGVKD. This CDR3 has 13 residues. The CDR3 DNA sequence: TGTGCCATAAGGAGGACAGGGAGCACTGAAGCTTTCTTT. Translation gives CAIRRTGSTEAFF.